These 17 T cell receptor beta chains originate from one sample sequenced in a study of blood T cell repertoires in COVID-19. Libraries were prepared by immunoSEQ multiplex PCR; TCRdb keeps only in-frame clonotypes and omits some of them. The sample holds under 300,000 clones; approximately 91% are singletons and the top ten take roughly 2.1%. The sequencing sample was made of PBMCs or T cells enriched from blood (not recorded which). Receptor source: a woman between 40 and 50 years old with acute COVID-19.

The chain combines TRBV4-3 with TRBJ2-1; D possibly corresponds to TRBD2 (6 bases). V lost 3 bases, J lost 6 bases, and 15 bases lay in between. Germline CDR1 is LGHNA and CDR2 is YSLEER. CDR3 length: 15 residues. The CDR3 region is CASSHKVGGVNEQFF. CDR3 nucleotides: TGCGCCAGCAGCCACAAAGTAGGCGGGGTCAATGAGCAGTTCTTC.

The rearrangement uses TRBV7-8 and TRBJ2-5; tentative D call: TRBD1 (7 bases). Germline V gene lookup returns CDR1 SGHVS and CDR2 FQNEAQ. V lost 4 bases, J lost 5 bases, and 23 bases lay in between. CDR3 length: 17 residues. The CDR3 is CASSSHSNRGLTETQYF. Here the CDR3 DNA reads TGTGCCAGCAGCTCTCACAGTAACAGGGGACTCACGGAGACCCAGTACTTC.

This chain links TRBV6-5 with TRBJ1-1; D is uncertain. V lost 7 bases, J lost 2 bases, and 11 bases lay in between. The CDR3 has 13 residues. In germline, CDR1 is MNHEY, CDR2 SVGAGI. The CDR3 coding sequence is TGTGCCAGCATCTACCGGGTAAACACTGAAGCTTTCTTT. It encodes CASIYRVNTEAFF.

In this sample, this clone turned up a few times. This chain connects TRBV30 to TRBJ1-6; 10 nucleotides align to TRBD1. The CDR3 extends over 15 amino acids. Per the germline V gene, CDR1 is GTSNPN and CDR2 is SVGIG (reference sequence). Trimming cost V 3 bases and J 9 bases; bases outside gene matches: 8. CDR3 region: CAWRGDRGGGSPLHF. DNA for the CDR3: TGTGCCTGGAGGGGGGACAGGGGAGGTGGTTCACCCCTCCACTTT.

The V call is TRBV5-1, the J call TRBJ2-6; TRBD2 aligns across 14 bases. V was clipped by 3 bases and J by 3 bases; unmatched bases: 5. Germline CDR1 and CDR2: SGHRS and YFSETQ. The length of the CDR3 is 18 residues. CDR3 coding DNA: TGCGCCAGCAGCTCCTCCGGGACTAGCGGGAGTGGGGCCAACGTCCTGACTTTC. The encoded protein is CASSSSGTSGSGANVLTF.

This chain links TRBV19 with TRBJ1-2, with D possibly TRBD1 on 5 matching bases. The V end lost 2 bases, the J end lost 6 bases, and 16 bases lay between the germline ends. Germline assignment: CDR1 LNHDA and CDR2 SQIVND (reference sequence). This CDR3 spans 15 amino acids. Written as DNA, the CDR3 is TGTGCCAGTAGTATAATGGCAGGGAATAGGCATGGCTACACCTTC. Translation gives CASSIMAGNRHGYTF.

The chain links TRBV7-3 to TRBJ2-2, with 7 bases matching TRBD2. Trimming cost V 8 bases and J 8 bases; bases outside gene matches: 11. The CDR3 is 14 residues long. Per germline, CDR1 SGHTA and CDR2 FQGTGA. CDR3 residues: CASREAGDDGELFF. Written as DNA, the CDR3 is TGTGCCAGCCGGGAGGCGGGGGATGATGGGGAGCTGTTTTTT. The complete variable domain, with remaining parts taken from reference TRBV7-3 and TRBJ2-2, reads GAGVSQTPSNKVTEKGKYVELRCDPISGHTALYWYRQSLGQGPEFLIYFQGTGAADDSGLPNDRFFAVRPEGSVSTLKIQRTERGDSAVYLCASREAGDDGELFFGEGSRLTVL.

The gene calls are TRBV25-1 and TRBJ2-7, with D uncertain. V lost 3 bases and J lost 3, with 6 bases in between. The CDR3 spans 12 residues. CDR1 and CDR2 from the germline V gene are MGHDK and SYGVNS. The CDR3 loop is CASSEASYEQYF. The DNA for the CDR3 is TGTGCCAGCAGTGAGGCAAGCTACGAGCAGTACTTC.

This clone showed up just a few times. The chain uses TRBV3-1 (or the pseudogene TRBV3-2) and TRBJ2-7; 10 nucleotides agree with TRBD2. Trimming cost V 6 bases and J 1 base; bases outside gene matches: 3. This CDR3 comprises 14 residues. CDR1 and CDR2 from the germline V gene are LGHDT and YNNKEL (reference sequence). The CDR3: CASRSTSGSYEQYF. CDR3 nucleotides: TGTGCCAGCAGATCGACTAGCGGGTCCTACGAGCAGTACTTC.

V is TRBV6-1 and J is TRBJ2-1; maybe TRBD1 (6 bases). The length of the CDR3 is 15 residues. Between the trimmed V and J ends, which lost 1 base and 5 bases, there was a span of 12 bases. Germline CDR1 is MNHNS and CDR2 is SASEGT. The CDR3 region is CASSEDGWGHNEQFF. CDR3 sequence (DNA): TGTGCCAGCAGTGAAGATGGTTGGGGGCACAATGAGCAGTTCTTC.

The sample holds one count of this clone. This sequence joins TRBV6-5 and TRBJ1-2, with D uncertain. Trimming cost V 0 bases and J 4 bases, with 9 bases left between them. The germline gives CDR1 MNHEY, CDR2 SVGAGI. The CDR3 is 14 residues long. DNA of the CDR3: TGTGCCAGCAGTTACTCGTCTAGGTCCTATGGCTACACCTTC. Translating it yields CASSYSSRSYGYTF.

The CDR3 DNA reads as TGTGCCAGCAGACCAACTAGCGGGGGCAATGAGCAGTTCTTC. Protein product: CASRPTSGGNEQFF. The gene calls are TRBV6-1 and TRBJ2-1; 11 bases fit TRBD2. This CDR3 is 14 amino acids long. Germline loops: CDR1 MNHNS, CDR2 SASEGT. Trimming removed 6 bases from V and 6 bases from J; junction bases left unmatched: 4.

This clone was observed a handful of times. In nucleotides, the CDR3 is TGCGCCAGCAGCGTAGACAGGGGGAATTCACCCCTCCACTTT. This codes for CASSVDRGNSPLHF. This chain uses TRBV5-1 with TRBJ1-6; the match to TRBD1 covers 9 bases. This CDR3 is 14 amino acids long. V lost 4 bases to trimming and J lost 7 bases; unmatched junction nucleotides: 3. The germline CDR1 and CDR2 sequences are SGHRS and YFSETQ.

The genes are TRBV7-8 and TRBJ2-7, with D maybe TRBD2 (6 bases). Germline V gives CDR1 SGHVS, CDR2 FQNEAQ. CDR3 size: 14 residues. V lost 2 bases to trimming and J lost 4 bases, with 12 bases between them. CDR3 sequence: CASSLTVGGYEQYF. The CDR3 region has the DNA TGTGCCAGCAGCTTAACAGTCGGGGGTTACGAGCAGTACTTC.

J is TRBJ1-6 and V is TRBV27; D is uncertain. V lost 3 bases, J lost 7 bases, and 7 bases lay in between. This CDR3 region has 13 residues. Germline V lookup: CDR1 MNHEY, CDR2 SMNVEV (reference sequence). The CDR3 sequence is CASSFRFNSPLHF. CDR3 in DNA: TGTGCCAGCAGTTTCAGGTTCAATTCACCCCTCCACTTT.

The chain has TRBV5-8 and TRBJ2-7; 13 bases line up with TRBD2. Germline V gene sequence: CDR1 SGHTS, CDR2 YDEGEE. This CDR3 comprises 16 residues. Trimming cost V 2 bases and J 2 bases; bases outside gene matches: 4. DNA of the CDR3: TGTGCCAGCAGCTTAGGGACTAGCGGGGCTACCTACGAGCAGTACTTC. This sequence encodes CASSLGTSGATYEQYF.

V and J are TRBV23-1 and TRBJ2-5; 8 nucleotides align to TRBD1. TRBV23-1 counts as an open reading frame of uncertain function. CDR3 length: 15 residues. V lost 6 bases and J lost 1; bases outside the gene matches: 7. In DNA form, the CDR3 reads TGCGCCAGCAGATCGATACAGGGGGTCCAAGAGACCCAGTACTTC. Translating it yields CASRSIQGVQETQYF.